This T cell receptor beta chain was recorded in a study of molecular identifiers for immune sequencing clone quantification. The CDR3 length is 12 residues. Germline V lookup: CDR1 SQVTM, CDR2 ANQGSEA. The V gene end was trimmed by 6 bases and the J gene end by 7 bases; junction bases not matched to a gene: 8. TCRdb reprocessed the PCR reads with MiXCR, giving one entry per CDR3 protein. In the table there are a few hundred thousand distinct CDR3 sequences, roughly a quarter of which are singletons. This clonotype showed up just a few times. This chain joins TRBV29-1 and TRBJ1-2; 7 bases line up with TRBD1. The sequencing input was naive CD8+ T cells from blood, with Jurkat cell RNA spiked in. The subset denotes: FACS-sorted CD8+CD4-CCR7+CD45RA+ naive T cells. This clonotype was sampled from a human donor in good health. Some libraries in this study had Jurkat cell RNA spiked in. In nucleotides, the CDR3 is TGCAGCGTGGTCGGGACAGTCGGTGGCTACACCTTC. This encodes CSVVGTVGGYTF.